Listed here are 29 T cell receptor beta chains from one sample, sequenced in a study of shared clonotypes between healthy human individuals. Repertoires were generated with immunoSEQ multiplex PCR, while TCRdb's copy carries only in-frame clones and drops some. The table records about 2,500,000 clones, about 92% of them present only once. The sequencing input was naive CD4+ T cells sorted from blood. Regarding subset: CD45RA+ positively selected. These receptors originate from a man between 18 and 35 years old in good health.

A note on this clone: Other nucleotide sequences from this sample produce the same CDR3. The V and J genes are TRBV5-6 and TRBJ2-3; the D is unclear. Germline values: CDR1 SGHDT, CDR2 YYEEEE. The germline V and J ends were trimmed by 2 bases and 0 bases, with 4 bases remaining between them. The CDR3 has 13 amino acids. CDR3 nucleotide sequence: TGTGCCAGCAGCTTCCCTAGCACAGATACGCAGTATTTT. Its protein is CASSFPSTDTQYF.

The chain joins TRBV6-1 to TRBJ1-5; the match to TRBD1 covers 7 bases. Trimming took 3 bases from V and 2 from J; bases not matched to a gene: 4. CDR3 length: 15 residues. The germline gives CDR1 MNHNS, CDR2 SASEGT. The CDR3 sequence: CASSDQGGGNQPQHF. DNA of the CDR3: TGTGCCAGCAGTGATCAGGGGGGGGGCAATCAGCCCCAGCATTTT.

V gene TRBV9 combines with J gene TRBJ1-2; tentative D call: TRBD1 (6 bases). The CDR3 is made up of 12 amino acids. From germline, CDR1 is SGDLS and CDR2 YYNGEE. V lost 4 bases and J lost 7, with 11 bases in between. The CDR3 loop is CASSQGTSGYTF. The CDR3 nucleotides read TGTGCCAGCAGCCAGGGGACATCTGGCTACACCTTC.

The gene calls are TRBV6-5 and TRBJ2-7, with D possibly TRBD1 on 5 matching bases. The CDR3 is 14 residues long. CDR1 is MNHEY and CDR2 is SVGAGI in the germline V gene. V shed 4 bases and J shed 4 bases, with 14 bases lying between them. The CDR3 coding sequence is TGTGCCAGCAGTTGGTCCCAGGGCCCATACGAGCAGTACTTC. Protein product: CASSWSQGPYEQYF.

The chain combines TRBV5-4 with TRBJ2-7, with TRBD1 matching over 10 bases. The germline CDR1 and CDR2 sequences are SGHNT and YYREEE (reference sequence). The CDR3 is made up of 15 amino acids. Unmatched junction bases numbered 4, after V lost 2 bases and J lost 2 bases. DNA of the CDR3: TGTGCCAGCAGCTTCGGGACAGGGGTTACCTACGAGCAGTACTTC. This gives the protein CASSFGTGVTYEQYF.

Comment on this clone: Other nucleotide sequences in the sample specify the same CDR3. J is TRBJ2-2 and V is TRBV19; a weak D match, TRBD2 (6 bases). CDR1 is LNHDA, CDR2 SQIVND, per germline (reference sequence). This CDR3 has 15 amino acids. V was pared by 5 bases and J by 2 bases, with 12 bases between. The CDR3 here is CASSPGTGNTGELFF. Written as DNA, the CDR3 is TGTGCCAGTAGTCCGGGGACTGGAAACACCGGGGAGCTGTTTTTT. Full variable domain (remainder filled in from reference TRBV19 and TRBJ2-2): DGGITQSPKYLFRKEGQNVTLSCEQNLNHDAMYWYRQDPGQGLRLIYYSQIVNDFQKGDIAEGYSVSREKKESFPLTVTSAQKNPTAFYLCASSPGTGNTGELFFGEGSRLTVL.

The table lists this clone with a count of one. J is TRBJ1-2 and V is TRBV29-1; tentatively, D is TRBD1 (5 bases). Trimming left V 4 bases short and J 7 bases short, with 13 bases between. CDR3 size: 12 residues. Germline V CDR1 and CDR2: SQVTM, ANQGSEA. The DNA for the CDR3 is TGCAGCGTTGCCCCCGGGGCCGGTGGCTACACCTTC. Its translation: CSVAPGAGGYTF.

The genes are TRBV2 and TRBJ2-5; TRBD2 matches 10 bases. V trimming: 2 bases; J trimming: 5 bases; junction bases outside the gene matches: 11. The CDR3 sequence is 17 residues long. Germline values: CDR1 SNHLY, CDR2 FYNNEI. In DNA form, the CDR3 reads TGTGCCAGCAGTGAATCGTACAGCGGGGGGGCCTTGGAGACCCAGTACTTC. This sequence encodes CASSESYSGGALETQYF.

The V call is TRBV6-6, the J call TRBJ1-1; D is unresolved. The CDR3 has 16 amino acids. CDR1 is MNHNY, CDR2 SVGAGI, per germline (reference sequence). The V end lost 1 base, the J end lost 0 bases, and 12 bases lay between the germline ends. CDR3 bases: TGTGCCAGCAGTTACTTGGGGAAGGGCCTGAACACTGAAGCTTTCTTT. Translating gives CASSYLGKGLNTEAFF.

This clone was seen once. The rearrangement joins TRBV19 to TRBJ1-1, with TRBD1 identical over 7 bases. The V segment lost 10 bases and the J segment 7 bases; nucleotides outside the gene matches: 15. This CDR3 spans 14 amino acids. From germline, CDR1 is LNHDA and CDR2 SQIVND (reference sequence). Written as DNA, the CDR3 is TGTGCCACCCGTGAGGGGGCGATGACAAATGAAGCTTTCTTT. It yields the protein CATREGAMTNEAFF.

This sequence joins TRBV6-5 and TRBJ2-3, with 7 bases that match TRBD2. Germline-derived CDR1 and CDR2 are MNHEY and SVGAGI. CDR3 size: 15 residues. Trimming took 6 bases from V and 3 from J; bases not matched to a gene: 9. Written as DNA, the CDR3 is TGTGCCAGCAGGCCCCCTTCGGGAGGAACAGATACGCAGTATTTT. Protein product: CASRPPSGGTDTQYF.

The rearrangement joins TRBV6-4 to TRBJ1-1; no reliable D call. This CDR3 has 13 amino acids. V was pared by 3 bases and J by 4 bases, with 9 bases between. Germline CDR1 MRHNA, CDR2 SNTAGT. The CDR3 here is CASSDEWGTEAFF. The CDR3 coding sequence is TGTGCCAGCAGTGATGAGTGGGGCACTGAAGCTTTCTTT.

This chain connects TRBV30 to TRBJ1-4; D gene ambiguous. Germline CDR1 reads GTSNPN; CDR2 reads SVGIG (reference sequence). This CDR3 has 12 residues. The ends were cut back, 4 bases at V and 0 bases at J, with 3 bases in the middle. The CDR3 spells CAWNPTNEKLFF. For the CDR3, the DNA is TGTGCCTGGAATCCAACTAATGAAAAACTGTTTTTT.

This clone was counted a single time. At the DNA level, this CDR3 is encoded by other sequences in the same sample as well. The chain recombines TRBV2 with TRBJ1-5; D call uncertain. The CDR3 loop spans 13 amino acids. Germline CDR1 reads SNHLY; CDR2 reads FYNNEI. Trimming pared 3 bases from V and 1 base from J, leaving 4 bases between. The CDR3 nucleotides are TGTGCCAGCAGTGAGGAGAGCAATCAGCCCCAGCATTTT. Translated: CASSEESNQPQHF.

The chain links TRBV5-1 to TRBJ1-2; D remains unclear. The CDR3 covers 15 residues. V lost 4 bases and J 3 bases, leaving 16 bases between the germline ends. Per the germline V gene, CDR1 is SGHRS and CDR2 is YFSETQ. The CDR3 region has the DNA TGCGCCAGCAGCCCCGTTGCGGGAGTTGACTATGGCTACACCTTC. Its translation: CASSPVAGVDYGYTF.

The chain carries TRBV9 and TRBJ2-3; 7 positions match TRBD1. CDR1 and CDR2 (germline): SGDLS, YYNGEE. Trimming took 5 bases from V and 4 from J; bases not matched to a gene: 1. The CDR3 is 12 residues long. The CDR3, as DNA: TGTGCCAGCAGTACAGGGGCAGATACGCAGTATTTT. As protein: CASSTGADTQYF.

V gene TRBV28 combines with J gene TRBJ1-5; D unclear. The CDR3 covers 14 residues. In germline, CDR1 is MDHEN, CDR2 SYDVKM. V shed 1 base and J shed 6 bases, with 10 bases lying between them. The chain's CDR3 is CASSLYSVSQPQHF. CDR3 DNA: TGTGCCAGCAGTTTATATTCAGTCAGTCAGCCCCAGCATTTT.

This chain links TRBV4-1 with TRBJ2-7, with a tentative D call TRBD1 (5 bases). The CDR3 runs to 15 residues. Trimming took off 0 bases at V and 2 bases at J, with 11 bases between the two ends. The germline V gene encodes CDR1 MGHRA and CDR2 YSYEKL. The CDR3 nucleotides are TGCGCCAGCAGCCAAGATCCGCCAGGGCCCTACGAGCAGTACTTC. It is translated as CASSQDPPGPYEQYF.

This chain uses TRBV4-3 with TRBJ2-7; unclear D gene. The germline V gene encodes CDR1 LGHNA and CDR2 YSLEER. CDR3 length: 15 residues. V was cut by 0 bases and J by 0 bases, with 9 bases left in between. As DNA, the CDR3 is TGCGCCAGCAGCCAAGACTGGCGGAGCTCCTACGAGCAGTACTTC. It specifies CASSQDWRSSYEQYF.

This chain connects TRBV7-9 to TRBJ2-3, with D tentatively TRBD2 (7 bases). This CDR3 comprises 12 residues. Germline assignment: CDR1 SEHNR and CDR2 FQNEAQ (reference sequence). Trimming took off 5 bases at V and 6 bases at J, with 9 bases between the two ends. CDR3 DNA sequence: TGTGCCAGCAGCAAGGGGGGGGATACGCAGTATTTT. Translation: CASSKGGDTQYF.

This clone has only one observation. This chain joins TRBV19 and TRBJ2-7; possible D gene TRBD1, 5 bases. With 0 bases removed from V and 2 bases from J, the gap between germline ends came to 8 bases. The CDR3 totals 14 residues. Germline CDR1 is LNHDA and CDR2 is SQIVND (reference sequence). The chain's CDR3 is CASSIDYRTYEQYF. The CDR3 bases are TGTGCCAGTAGTATAGATTACAGGACCTACGAGCAGTACTTC.

The chain combines TRBV25-1 with TRBJ1-1; TRBD1 aligns across 8 bases. The length of the CDR3 is 15 residues. In germline, CDR1 is MGHDK, CDR2 SYGVNS. The trim removed 3 bases at V and 3 bases at J, leaving 6 bases unmatched. CDR3 nucleotides: TGTGCCAGCAGTGACATCAACAGGGGGGACACTGAAGCTTTCTTT. The encoded protein is CASSDINRGDTEAFF.

In DNA form, the CDR3 reads TGTGCCAGCAGTCTGGCTGGAGGGTGGGTCGAGGAGACCCAGTACTTC. This gives the protein CASSLAGGWVEETQYF. The chain couples TRBV11-2 to TRBJ2-5; tentatively, D is TRBD2 (6 bases). This CDR3 region has 16 residues. Trimming pared 6 bases from V and 5 bases from J, leaving 22 bases between. From germline, CDR1 is SGHAT and CDR2 FQNNGV.

The chain carries TRBV4-1 and TRBJ1-2; no firm D call. Germline V gene data show CDR1 as MGHRA and CDR2 as YSYEKL. Trimming pared 4 bases from V and 2 bases from J, leaving 8 bases between. CDR3 size: 13 residues. The CDR3 nucleotides read TGCGCCAGCAGCCGAACAGAAAACTATGGCTACACCTTC. Amino acid sequence: CASSRTENYGYTF.

The genes are TRBV11-2 and TRBJ2-3; 8 positions agree with TRBD2. Germline V lookup: CDR1 SGHAT, CDR2 FQNNGV. The CDR3 sequence is 16 residues long. The junction had 6 bases not matched to a gene; V was cut back by 2 bases and J by 2 bases. The CDR3 reads CASSLNKRGFTDTQYF. Here the CDR3 DNA reads TGTGCCAGCAGCTTAAATAAGCGGGGGTTCACAGATACGCAGTATTTT.

The V call is TRBV11-3, the J call TRBJ1-2, with 9 bases that match TRBD1. V shed 3 bases, J shed 4 bases, and the junction held 0 bases outside the gene matches. CDR1 is SGHNT, CDR2 YENEEA, per germline. The CDR3 has 13 residues. Here the CDR3 reads CASSLTGGYGYTF. The CDR3 DNA reads TGTGCCAGCAGCTTGACAGGGGGCTATGGCTACACCTTC.

About this clone: Other DNA variants within this sample encode the same CDR3. The rearrangement joins TRBV11-2 to TRBJ1-4, with a possible D match to TRBD1 (5 bases). V lost 5 bases to trimming and J lost 0 bases, with 10 bases between them. CDR3 length: 15 residues. Per germline, CDR1 SGHAT and CDR2 FQNNGV. The CDR3 DNA sequence: TGTGCCAGCAGCCGTGGGACGTCAACTAATGAAAAACTGTTTTTT. Translating gives CASSRGTSTNEKLFF.

The chain has TRBV6-5 and TRBJ2-5, with 7 bases identical to TRBD1. The CDR3 runs 15 residues. Looked up from germline, CDR1 is MNHEY and CDR2 is SVGAGI. J gave up 4 bases and V 6 bases, and 11 bases lay outside the gene matches. CDR3 DNA: TGTGCCAGCAGCCGCCTTAAGGGGGCCAGAGAGACCCAGTACTTC. Translation: CASSRLKGARETQYF.

Turning to this clone: The identical CDR3 is also encoded by other nucleotide sequences in the sample. The gene calls are TRBV5-1 and TRBJ1-5; 10 bases align to TRBD1. The CDR3 is 15 amino acids. Trimming removed 2 bases from V and 3 bases from J; junction bases left unmatched: 2. Germline lookup yields CDR1 SGHRS and CDR2 YFSETQ. Here the CDR3 reads CASSLGQGDNQPQHF. Here the CDR3 DNA reads TGCGCCAGCAGCTTAGGACAGGGGGACAATCAGCCCCAGCATTTT. The whole variable domain, remainder taken from reference TRBV5-1 and TRBJ1-5, is KAGVTQTPRYLIKTRGQQVTLSCSPISGHRSVSWYQQTPGQGLQFLFEYFSETQRNKGNFPGRFSGRQFSNSRSEMNVSTLELGDSALYLCASSLGQGDNQPQHFGDGTRLSIL.